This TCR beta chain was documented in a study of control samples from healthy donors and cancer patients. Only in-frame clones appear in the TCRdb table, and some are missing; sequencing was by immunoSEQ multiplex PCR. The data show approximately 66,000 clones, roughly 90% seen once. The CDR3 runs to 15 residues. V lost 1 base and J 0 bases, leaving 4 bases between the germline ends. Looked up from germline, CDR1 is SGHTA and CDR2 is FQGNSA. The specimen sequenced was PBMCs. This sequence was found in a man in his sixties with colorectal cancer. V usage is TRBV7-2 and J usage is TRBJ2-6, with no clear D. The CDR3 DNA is TGTGCCAGCAGCTTAGTTGACTCTGGGGCCAACGTCCTGACTTTC. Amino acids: CASSLVDSGANVLTF.